This TCR beta chain was identified during a study of immune heterogeneity within non-small cell lung tumors. Overall study context: Of all tumors, 4 turned out to be squamous cell carcinomas, more than eight were non-squamous carcinomas and 1 was not otherwise specified. Study findings and constraints: Different tumor locations in one patient shared dominant CDR3 beta clonotypes yet harbored unique high-frequency clones. Individual patients had largely distinct high-frequency T-cell receptor beta clonotypes.

Amplification of the TCR beta CDR3 was achieved through multiplex PCR with 32 V and 13 J primers. In TCRdb, the multiplex PCR reads were re-called with MiXCR into one record per CDR3 protein. The table records 20,000 to 25,000 distinct CDR3 sequences, around 28% of them present only once. Per germline, CDR1 DFQATT and CDR2 SNEGSKA (reference sequence). The CDR3 covers 14 residues. The V end lost 0 bases, the J end lost 2 bases, and 8 bases lay between the germline ends. Many counts were recorded for this clonotype. Its antigen remains unidentified. Template material comprised bulk tumor genomic DNA at roughly 600 ng per sample. The authors collected several far-apart biopsies from each primary tumor during surgery. Enrolled individuals presented with untreated, newly diagnosed non-small cell lung cancer and received curative surgery.

The V call is TRBV20-1, the J call TRBJ1-5; a weak D match, TRBD1 (6 bases). Input material: lung tumor tissue. This clonotype was obtained from a man between 40 and 49 years old with non-small cell lung cancer. For the CDR3, the DNA is TGCAGTGCTAGAGAAAGGGGGGGCAATCAGCCCCAGCATTTT. Amino acid sequence: CSARERGGNQPQHF.